Listed below are T cell receptor beta chains from one sample, sequenced in a study of blood T cell repertoires in COVID-19. Profiled with immunoSEQ multiplex PCR; TCRdb holds only in-frame clones, not every one. The data contain 110,000 or so clones, 77% of them singletons. Source material: peripheral blood. These receptors were collected from a human donor in a cohort sampled during active COVID-19. CDR3s include the opening cysteine and the closing phenylalanine or tryptophan. D genes are given only for firm matches. Size tells how often a clone was seen (once, few, many) or the class of an expanded clone, and some rows leave it out.

NA	NA	TRBV15	TRBJ2-1	TGTGCCACCAGCCTCCGCCTCGGGAGAGTGAATGAGCAGTTCTTC	CATSLRLGRVNEQFF
NA	NA	TRBV6-5	TRBJ2-7	TGTGCCAGCACTAACTCCGGGACACCTAAAGACTACGAGCAGTACTTC	CASTNSGTPKDYEQYF
TRBD1	few	TRBV7-9	TRBJ2-7	TGTGCCAGCAGCTTCGAATCGACAGGGTCCGAGCAGTACTTC	CASSFESTGSEQYF
NA	NA	TRBV19	TRBJ1-1	TGTGCCAGTACCGAGGGGAACACTGAAGCTTTCTTT	CASTEGNTEAFF
TRBD1	NA	TRBV5-6	TRBJ2-6	TGTGCCAGCAGCTTGGATACAGGGGCCGGGGCCAACGTCCTGACTTTC	CASSLDTGAGANVLTF
NA	NA	TRBV5-6	TRBJ1-4	TGTGCCAGCAGCTCCTGGGGCTCTATCGAACTGTTTTTT	CASSSWGSIELFF
TRBD1	NA	TRBV20-1	TRBJ1-2	TGCAGTGCTAGTGGACAGGGGGGGCCTTACTATGGCTACACCTTC	CSASGQGGPYYGYTF
NA	NA	TRBV28	TRBJ2-7	TGTGCCAGCAGTTCGAGATTAACTTCCTACGAGCAGTACTTC	CASSSRLTSYEQYF
NA	few	TRBV10-2	TRBJ2-7	TGCGCCAGCAGTGAGAGGGGGCGGGGAGGCGAGCAGTACTTC	CASSERGRGGEQYF
TRBD2	NA	TRBV6-5	TRBJ2-7	TGTGCCAGCAGTTACTCGGGACTAGCGGGGGTTAACGAGCAGTACTTC	CASSYSGLAGVNEQYF